This T cell receptor beta chain was observed in a study of cytomegalovirus exposure and HLA in healthy donors. The study's findings and limits: The study listed approximately 160 cytomegalovirus-associated TCR beta chains. An ancestry cluster, one associated with Asian ancestry, reportedly showed fewer N-insertions than the 666-donor mean in a later analysis.

With respect to this clone: The target antigen is unknown.

Both 60 Vbeta primers and 13 Jbeta primers went into the PCR. Clones were read by immunoSEQ multiplex PCR, and TCRdb kept only the in-frame ones, dropping some. The profile shows about 140,000 clones, roughly 85% of them singletons. V dropped 4 bases and J dropped 0; count of bases not matched to a gene: 3. The CDR3 contains 14 residues. Germline CDR1 reads SGDLS; CDR2 reads YYNGEE. Among the donors, all were healthy bone marrow donors. Sequenced sample: PBMCs. The chain joins TRBV9 to TRBJ2-7; 8 positions match TRBD2. The TCR was taken from a man in his forties in good health and CMV-seronegative. The CDR3 is CASSPAGDSYEQYF. CDR3 sequence (DNA): TGTGCCAGCAGCCCAGCGGGGGACTCCTACGAGCAGTACTTC.